This entry lists 15 T cell receptor beta chains sequenced from one sample in a study of blood T cell repertoires in COVID-19 (dated by TCRdb to the early 2020s). Library prep was done by the immunoSEQ multiplex PCR assay. The source is immuneACCESS, and TCRdb retained only in-frame sequences with V and J called. Part of the clones is not carried over; for the studies checked, unresolved V genes explain less than half of this, and the remainder is unexplained. The sample data list 200,000 to 250,000 clones, and around 90% of these were observed just once. Roughly 3% of the sample rests with the top ten. Specimen: peripheral blood. These receptor sequences come from a man under 40 with COVID-19, enrolled during active disease.

The chain has TRBV19 and TRBJ2-1; tentative D call: TRBD2 (5 bases). Looked up from germline, CDR1 is LNHDA and CDR2 is SQIVND (reference sequence). This CDR3 comprises 13 residues. V lost 5 bases, J lost 3 bases, and 8 bases lay in between. This chain's CDR3 is CASSHGNYNEQFF. The CDR3 nucleotides are TGTGCCAGTAGTCACGGGAACTACAATGAGCAGTTCTTC.

The rearrangement links TRBV19 to TRBJ2-3, with TRBD2 identical over 9 bases. The CDR3 runs to 16 residues. Germline V gene lookup returns CDR1 LNHDA and CDR2 SQIVND (reference sequence). Trimming cost V 3 bases and J 8 bases; bases outside gene matches: 12. The CDR3 sequence is CASSMLAGGARGTQYF. For the CDR3, the DNA is TGTGCCAGTAGTATGCTGGCGGGAGGGGCGCGGGGTACGCAGTATTTT.

The J gene is TRBJ1-4, the V gene TRBV7-8; the D is unclear. V gave up 1 base and J gave up 0 bases, with 6 bases separating them. Germline loops: CDR1 SGHVS, CDR2 FQNEAQ. The CDR3 totals 15 residues. CDR3 DNA sequence: TGTGCCAGCAGCTTAGTTCAGGCAACTAATGAAAAACTGTTTTTT. This codes for CASSLVQATNEKLFF. Looking up the rest from reference TRBV7-8 and TRBJ1-4 gives the full variable domain: GAGVSQSPRYKVAKRGQDVALRCDPISGHVSLFWYQQALGQGPEFLTYFQNEAQLDKSGLPSDRFFAERPEGSVSTLKIQRTQQEDSAVYLCASSLVQATNEKLFFGSGTQLSVL.

The rearrangement joins TRBV19 to TRBJ2-1; the match to TRBD2 covers 12 bases. The CDR3 consists of 17 residues. V lost 5 bases, J lost 0 bases, and 5 bases stayed unmatched. Germline V gene sequence: CDR1 LNHDA, CDR2 SQIVND (reference sequence). The CDR3 nucleotides are TGTGCCAGTAGTCTGGGACTAGCGGGCGGCTCCTACAATGAGCAGTTCTTC. It codes for CASSLGLAGGSYNEQFF.

The rearrangement uses TRBV7-9 and TRBJ2-7; D is ambiguous. The germline gives CDR1 SEHNR, CDR2 FQNEAQ (reference sequence). This CDR3 spans 11 amino acids. Trimming shortened V by 5 bases and J by 3 bases, and 5 bases separated the two germline ends. CDR3 amino acids: CASSGLYEQYF. CDR3 nucleotide sequence: TGTGCCAGCAGCGGCCTCTACGAGCAGTACTTC.

This chain joins TRBV9 and TRBJ1-4; tentative D call: TRBD1 (6 bases). Deletions cut 4 bases from V and 6 bases from J, with 16 bases between. There are 15 residues in the CDR3. Per germline, CDR1 SGDLS and CDR2 YYNGEE. The CDR3 reads CASSLWGNRDEKLFF. The CDR3 DNA follows: TGTGCCAGCAGCCTCTGGGGGAACAGGGATGAAAAACTGTTTTTT. Drawing the rest from reference TRBV9 and TRBJ1-4, the complete variable domain is DSGVTQTPKHLITATGQRVTLRCSPRSGDLSVYWYQQSLDQGLQFLIQYYNGEERAKGNILERFSAQQFPDLHSELNLSSLELGDSALYFCASSLWGNRDEKLFFGSGTQLSVL.

For the CDR3, the DNA is TGTGCCAGCAGCTTGGCACAGGGGGCGAACACTGAAGCTTTCTTT. Translation: CASSLAQGANTEAFF. The chain links TRBV5-4 to TRBJ1-1; 9 nucleotides match TRBD1. Germline CDR1 and CDR2: SGHNT and YYREEE (reference sequence). This CDR3 contains 15 residues. V lost 0 bases and J lost 1; bases outside the gene matches: 1.

The CDR3 nucleotides read TGTGCCAGCAGCTTAACGAGGGGGACAGGGGATGAAGATACGCAGTATTTT. This sequence encodes CASSLTRGTGDEDTQYF. The chain employs TRBV7-3 and TRBJ2-3; 10 bases match TRBD1. The CDR3 is made up of 17 amino acids. Germline V gene data show CDR1 as SGHTA and CDR2 as FQGTGA. V was clipped by 0 bases and J by 5 bases; unmatched bases: 8.

The chain has TRBV6-5 and TRBJ2-7; D is ambiguous. In germline, CDR1 is MNHEY, CDR2 SVGAGI. The ends were cut back, 6 bases at V and 0 bases at J, with 12 bases in the middle. This CDR3 region has 14 residues. In DNA, the CDR3 is TGTGCCAGCAGCCCCAGGTACTCCTCCTACGAGCAGTACTTC. This encodes CASSPRYSSYEQYF.

This chain joins TRBV28 and TRBJ1-6, with D uncertain. The CDR3 has 14 residues. Germline V gene lookup returns CDR1 MDHEN and CDR2 SYDVKM. V dropped 1 base and J dropped 10 bases, with 11 bases sitting between them. The CDR3 nucleotides read TGTGCCAGCAGTTTATTGACATTCTCCTCACCCCTCCACTTT. Translating it yields CASSLLTFSSPLHF.

CDR3 in amino acids: CASSSARGQPQHF. CDR3 coding DNA: TGTGCCAGTAGCTCGGCCAGGGGGCAGCCCCAGCATTTT. This chain joins TRBV19 and TRBJ1-5; the match to TRBD1 covers 7 bases. J lost 7 bases, V lost 6 bases, and 6 bases had no gene match. CDR3 length: 13 residues. Germline CDR1 reads LNHDA; CDR2 reads SQIVND (reference sequence).

V is TRBV28 and J is TRBJ2-7, with 12 bases matching TRBD2. Trimming at V came to 6 bases and at J to 4 bases, leaving 13 bases not matched to a gene. The CDR3 is made up of 17 amino acids. Per germline, CDR1 MDHEN and CDR2 SYDVKM. The chain's CDR3 is CASSPLGPTSGSYEQYF. For the CDR3, the DNA is TGTGCCAGCAGCCCCTTGGGGCCGACTAGCGGGAGTTACGAGCAGTACTTC.

The V gene is TRBV12-5, the J gene TRBJ1-6; no clear D gene. V shed 1 base and J shed 7 bases, with 5 bases lying between them. CDR1 LGHNT and CDR2 FRNRAP come from the germline V gene. The CDR3 is 13 amino acids. Written as DNA, the CDR3 is TGTGCTAGTGGTTTGGACGGGAATTCACCCCTCCACTTT. Translating it yields CASGLDGNSPLHF. The complete variable domain, with remaining parts taken from reference TRBV12-5 and TRBJ1-6, reads DARVTQTPRHKVTEMGQEVTMRCQPILGHNTVFWYRQTMMQGLELLAYFRNRAPLDDSGMPKDRFSAEMPDATLATLKIQPSEPRDSAVYFCASGLDGNSPLHFGNGTRLTVT.

The J gene is TRBJ2-1, the V gene TRBV11-2, with TRBD1 identical over 8 bases. Germline V gene lookup returns CDR1 SGHAT and CDR2 FQNNGV. The CDR3 is made up of 19 amino acids. Trimming removed 2 bases from V and 0 bases from J; junction bases left unmatched: 12. The CDR3 loop reads CASSLTRTGTPSSYNEQFF. CDR3 DNA: TGTGCCAGCAGCTTAACCCGGACAGGGACCCCAAGCTCCTACAATGAGCAGTTCTTC.

CDR3 sequence: CASIYEGYNEQFF. CDR3 DNA: TGTGCCAGCATTTACGAGGGCTACAATGAGCAGTTCTTC. The J gene is TRBJ2-1, the V gene TRBV2; D perhaps matches TRBD2 (5 bases). The germline V and J ends were trimmed by 7 bases and 3 bases, with 10 bases remaining between them. CDR1 SNHLY and CDR2 FYNNEI come from the germline V gene. This CDR3 comprises 13 residues.